What follows are 13 T cell receptor beta chains derived from one specimen sequenced in a study of cytomegalovirus exposure and HLA in healthy donors. The PCR contained 60 Vbeta and 13 Jbeta primers. The method was immunoSEQ multiplex PCR; TCRdb's version includes in-frame clones alone and lacks a portion of them. The sample yields approximately 130,000 clones, over 70% seen once. Material: PBMCs. These receptors were collected from a middle-aged woman in good health and CMV-seronegative.

The V and J genes are TRBV9 and TRBJ2-1; TRBD2 matches at 9 bases. Germline CDR1 reads SGDLS; CDR2 reads YYNGEE. CDR3 length: 15 residues. J lost 6 bases, V lost 4 bases, and 8 bases had no gene match. The CDR3 bases are TGTGCCAGCAGCCCCTCTAGCGGGATGGGCAATGAGCAGTTCTTC. The encoded protein is CASSPSSGMGNEQFF.

CDR3 loop: CASSLGGKSYEQYF. For the CDR3, the DNA is TGTGCCAGCAGTTTAGGAGGGAAAAGCTACGAGCAGTACTTC. This chain connects TRBV28 to TRBJ2-7; TRBD2 is a possible D gene (6 bases). Germline-derived CDR1 and CDR2 are MDHEN and SYDVKM. The V gene lost 2 bases and the J gene lost 3 bases, with 11 bases spanning the gap. This CDR3 has 14 amino acids. Complete variable domain (other parts from reference TRBV28 and TRBJ2-7): DVKVTQSSRYLVKRTGEKVFLECVQDMDHENMFWYRQDPGLGLRLIYFSYDVKMKEKGDIPEGYSVSREKKERFSLILESASTNQTSMYLCASSLGGKSYEQYFGPGTRLTVT.

V is TRBV20-1 and J is TRBJ1-1; D is ambiguous. The V gene lost 3 bases and the J gene lost 11 bases, with 4 bases spanning the gap. CDR1 and CDR2 from the germline V gene are DFQATT and SNEGSKA (reference sequence). The CDR3 is 8 amino acids. CDR3 nucleotides: TGCAGTGCTAGCGAGGCTTTCTTT. Translated: CSASEAFF.

J is TRBJ1-4 and V is TRBV2; 8 positions agree with TRBD1. After removal of 7 bases from V and 8 bases from J, the junction contained 6 bases not matched to a gene. Germline CDR1 and CDR2: SNHLY and FYNNEI. CDR3 length: 13 amino acids. CDR3 DNA sequence: TGTGCCAGCACAACAGGGGGTTGGGAAAAACTGTTTTTT. Translation gives CASTTGGWEKLFF.

This chain uses TRBV15 with TRBJ1-6; no clear D gene. The CDR3 extends over 13 amino acids. With 7 bases removed from V and 7 bases from J, the gap between germline ends came to 11 bases. The germline V gene encodes CDR1 LNHNV and CDR2 YYDKDF (reference sequence). Here the CDR3 reads CATNNRVNSPLHF. Written as DNA, the CDR3 is TGTGCCACCAACAACCGGGTGAATTCACCCCTCCACTTT.

The rearrangement uses TRBV28 and TRBJ2-5, with TRBD2 matching 10 bases. The CDR3 runs to 16 residues. V dropped 5 bases and J dropped 3; count of bases not matched to a gene: 9. Germline V gene sequence: CDR1 MDHEN, CDR2 SYDVKM. The CDR3 DNA follows: TGTGCCAGCAGTCGCCGGAGCGGGAGGGAGGAAGAGACCCAGTACTTC. Residues: CASSRRSGREEETQYF.

The rearrangement joins TRBV28 to TRBJ2-3; 13 bases are shared with TRBD2. Germline-derived CDR1 and CDR2 are MDHEN and SYDVKM. The CDR3 length is 16 residues. The ends lost 3 bases at V and 6 bases at J; junction bases unmatched: 6. CDR3 nucleotide sequence: TGTGCCAGCAGTTTCTTCACTAGCGGGAGGGTGGATACGCAGTATTTT. Protein product: CASSFFTSGRVDTQYF. Looking up the rest from reference TRBV28 and TRBJ2-3 gives the full variable domain: DVKVTQSSRYLVKRTGEKVFLECVQDMDHENMFWYRQDPGLGLRLIYFSYDVKMKEKGDIPEGYSVSREKKERFSLILESASTNQTSMYLCASSFFTSGRVDTQYFGPGTRLTVL.

J is TRBJ2-3 and V is TRBV7-8; weak D call: TRBD2 (7 bases). The CDR3 extends over 16 amino acids. The V end lost 5 bases, the J end lost 2 bases, and 17 bases lay between the germline ends. Germline V gives CDR1 SGHVS, CDR2 FQNEAQ. The CDR3 DNA is TGTGCCAGCAGCCCGTTAAACGGGGGGCTCACAGATACGCAGTATTTT. This gives the protein CASSPLNGGLTDTQYF.

The gene calls are TRBV10-3 and TRBJ2-3, with D tentatively TRBD2 (5 bases). V lost 6 bases and J 4 bases, leaving 14 bases between the germline ends. The CDR3 runs to 14 residues. Germline CDR1 ENHRY, CDR2 SYGVKD. The CDR3 loop reads CAISEGSRPDTQYF. In DNA, the CDR3 is TGTGCCATCAGCGAAGGGAGCCGCCCAGATACGCAGTATTTT.

The rearrangement links TRBV9 to TRBJ1-1; the D gene is possibly TRBD1 (5 bases). Trimming left V 4 bases short and J 1 base short, with 11 bases between. The CDR3 runs 14 residues. The germline V gene encodes CDR1 SGDLS and CDR2 YYNGEE. CDR3 in amino acids: CASSPWGENTEAFF. The CDR3 bases are TGTGCCAGCAGCCCCTGGGGGGAGAACACTGAAGCTTTCTTT.

This sequence joins TRBV19 and TRBJ2-2, with 8 bases that match TRBD1. The V segment lost 7 bases and the J segment 0 bases; nucleotides outside the gene matches: 4. Germline V gene data show CDR1 as LNHDA and CDR2 as SQIVND (reference sequence). The CDR3 has 15 residues. CDR3 nucleotide sequence: TGTGCCAGTATAAAGACAGGGGCGAACACCGGGGAGCTGTTTTTT. It encodes CASIKTGANTGELFF.

This clone was observed a single time. The chain couples TRBV9 to TRBJ2-3, with a tentative D call TRBD2 (5 bases). Germline V gene lookup returns CDR1 SGDLS and CDR2 YYNGEE. Trimming shortened V by 4 bases and J by 0 bases, and 12 bases separated the two germline ends. CDR3 length: 15 amino acids. The CDR3 loop reads CASSPVSGSTDTQYF. The CDR3 nucleotides are TGTGCCAGCAGCCCTGTAAGCGGTAGCACAGATACGCAGTATTTT.

The chain has TRBV4-1 and TRBJ2-7; 8 nucleotides match TRBD1. CDR1 is MGHRA, CDR2 YSYEKL, per germline. This CDR3 region has 14 residues. V shed 7 bases and J 7 bases; nucleotides not matched to a gene: 12. In DNA form, the CDR3 reads TGCGCCAGCAACCTCGGACAGGGAGTGGGTGAGCAGTACTTC. Its protein is CASNLGQGVGEQYF.